This T cell receptor (beta chain) came from a study of spatial heterogeneity in lung cancer. Study context: Detection of beta-chain sequences consistently exceeded that of alpha-chain sequences.

The CDR3 loop spans 16 amino acids. Trimming removed 5 bases from V and 5 bases from J, with 21 bases in between. Germline V gene lookup returns CDR1 MDHEN and CDR2 SYDVKM. Time point indicated: sample taken at primary tumor resection. 55 to 80 TRACERx patients with early, untreated non-small cell lung cancer donated samples. Unsorted samples of tumor, nontumor lung or frozen PBMC had their whole RNA sequenced. This clonotype has at least ten counts. Its specificity is not known. Study-level findings and limits: Mutation tallies in tumors tracked expanded intratumoral alpha and beta TCR counts.

Every TCR cDNA molecule carried a tag that served as a unique molecular identifier. TCRdb analysed the 5' RACE reads with MiXCR anew, one entry per CDR3 protein. This repertoire shows approximately 17,000 distinct CDR3 sequences, approximately 8.3% found once; its top ten account for roughly 20%. The receptor was derived from a male donor with early-stage non-small cell lung cancer. This chain joins TRBV28 and TRBJ2-5; perhaps TRBD2 as D (5 bases). This material consisted of lung tumor tissue, taken at surgery. The CDR3 DNA reads TGTGCCAGCAGTCAACAGAATCCTCGGCCTAGCGAGACCCAGTACTTC. Translated: CASSQQNPRPSETQYF.